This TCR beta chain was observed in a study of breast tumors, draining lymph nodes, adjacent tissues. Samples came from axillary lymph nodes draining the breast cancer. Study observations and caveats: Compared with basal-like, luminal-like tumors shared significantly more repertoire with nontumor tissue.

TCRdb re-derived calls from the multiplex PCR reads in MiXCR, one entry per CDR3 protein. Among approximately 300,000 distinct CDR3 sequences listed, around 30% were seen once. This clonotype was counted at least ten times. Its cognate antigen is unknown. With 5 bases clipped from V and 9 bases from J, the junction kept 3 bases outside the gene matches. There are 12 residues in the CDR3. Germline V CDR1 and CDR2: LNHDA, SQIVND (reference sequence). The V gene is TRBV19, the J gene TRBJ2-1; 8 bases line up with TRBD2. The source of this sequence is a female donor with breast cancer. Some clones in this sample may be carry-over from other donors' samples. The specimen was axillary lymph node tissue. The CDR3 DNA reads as TGTGCCAGTAGTTACGGGGGGGGTGAGCAGTTCTTC. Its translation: CASSYGGGEQFF.